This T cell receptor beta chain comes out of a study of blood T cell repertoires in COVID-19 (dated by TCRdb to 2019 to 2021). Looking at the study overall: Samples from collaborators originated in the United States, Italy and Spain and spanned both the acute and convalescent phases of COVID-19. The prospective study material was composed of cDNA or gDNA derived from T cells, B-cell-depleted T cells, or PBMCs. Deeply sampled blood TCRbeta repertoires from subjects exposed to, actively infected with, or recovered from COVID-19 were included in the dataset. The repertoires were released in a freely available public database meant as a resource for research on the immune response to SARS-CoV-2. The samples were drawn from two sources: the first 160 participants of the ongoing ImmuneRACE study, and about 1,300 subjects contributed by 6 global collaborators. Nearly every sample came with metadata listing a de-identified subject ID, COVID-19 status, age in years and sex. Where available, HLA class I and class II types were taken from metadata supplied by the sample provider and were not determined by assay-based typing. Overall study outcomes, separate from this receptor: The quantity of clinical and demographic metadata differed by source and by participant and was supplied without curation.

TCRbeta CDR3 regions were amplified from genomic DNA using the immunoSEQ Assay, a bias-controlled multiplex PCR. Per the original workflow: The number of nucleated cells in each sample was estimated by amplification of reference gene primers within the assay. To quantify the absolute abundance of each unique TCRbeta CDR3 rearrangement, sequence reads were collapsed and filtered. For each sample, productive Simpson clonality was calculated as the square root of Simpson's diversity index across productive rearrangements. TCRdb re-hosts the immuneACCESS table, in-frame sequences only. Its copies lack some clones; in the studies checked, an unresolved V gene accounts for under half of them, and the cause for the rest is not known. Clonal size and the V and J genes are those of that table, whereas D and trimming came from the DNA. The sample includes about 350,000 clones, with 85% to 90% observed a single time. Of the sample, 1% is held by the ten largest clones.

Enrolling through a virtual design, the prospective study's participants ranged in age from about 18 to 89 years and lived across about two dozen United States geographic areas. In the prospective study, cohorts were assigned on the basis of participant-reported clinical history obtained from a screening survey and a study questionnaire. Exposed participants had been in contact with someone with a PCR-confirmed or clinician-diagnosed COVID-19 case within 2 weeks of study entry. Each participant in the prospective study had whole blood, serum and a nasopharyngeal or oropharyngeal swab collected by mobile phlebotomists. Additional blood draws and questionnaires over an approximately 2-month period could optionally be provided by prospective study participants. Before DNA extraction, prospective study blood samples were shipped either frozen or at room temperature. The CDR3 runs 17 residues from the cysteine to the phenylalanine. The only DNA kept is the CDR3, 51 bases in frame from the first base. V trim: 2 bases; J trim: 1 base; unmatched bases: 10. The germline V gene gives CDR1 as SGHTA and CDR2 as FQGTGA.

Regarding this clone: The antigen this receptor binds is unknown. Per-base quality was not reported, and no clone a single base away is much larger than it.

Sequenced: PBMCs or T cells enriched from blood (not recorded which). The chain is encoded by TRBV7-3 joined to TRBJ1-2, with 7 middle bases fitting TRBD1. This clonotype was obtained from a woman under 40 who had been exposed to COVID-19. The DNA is TGTGCCAGCAGCTTATCAGGAGGGGGCCCCTTTAACTATGGCTACACCTTC. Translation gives CASSLSGGGPFNYGYTF.